This passage covers 23 T cell receptor beta chains from one sample sequenced in a study of spatial heterogeneity in lung cancer. Time point of the sample: blood at routine non-recurrence follow-up after resection. A single record per CDR3 protein comes from TCRdb applying MiXCR to the 5' RACE reads. The data hold approximately 70,000 distinct CDR3 sequences, with nearly 9% observed a single time. Sequenced material: PBMCs, taken at follow-up. The receptors come from a female donor with early-stage non-small cell lung cancer.

The table lists this clonotype with many counts. This sequence joins TRBV5-5 and TRBJ2-5; 9 bases map to TRBD1. Trimming removed 4 bases from V and 3 bases from J; junction bases left unmatched: 4. The CDR3 consists of 14 residues. CDR1 SGHKS and CDR2 YYEKEE come from the germline V gene (reference sequence). As DNA, the CDR3 is TGTGCCAGCAGCCCCTGGACAGGGGAAGAGACCCAGTACTTC. It encodes CASSPWTGEETQYF. Complete variable domain (other parts from reference TRBV5-5 and TRBJ2-5): DAGVTQSPTHLIKTRGQQVTLRCSPISGHKSVSWYQQVLGQGPQFIFQYYEKEERGRGNFPDRFSARQFPNYSSELNVNALLLGDSALYLCASSPWTGEETQYFGPGTRLLVL.

This clonotype was counted many times. The chain links TRBV10-3 to TRBJ2-7; TRBD2 aligns across 9 bases. The V segment lost 4 bases and the J segment 1 base; nucleotides outside the gene matches: 5. Germline CDR1 ENHRY, CDR2 SYGVKD. This CDR3 has 15 amino acids. CDR3 nucleotides: TGTGCCATCAGTGGCGGCGGGGGGGGATCCTACGAGCAGTACTTC. It is translated as CAISGGGGGSYEQYF.

This clonotype showed up many times. The chain links TRBV3-1 to TRBJ1-6; TRBD1 matches 10 bases. The CDR3 contains 15 residues. The V gene end was trimmed by 4 bases and the J gene end by 7 bases; junction bases not matched to a gene: 4. The germline CDR1 and CDR2 sequences are LGHDT and YNNKEL (reference sequence). This CDR3 reads CASSPGQGGNSPLHF. The DNA of the CDR3 is TGTGCCAGCAGCCCTGGACAGGGGGGAAATTCACCCCTCCACTTT. The variable domain in full, completed from reference TRBV3-1 and TRBJ1-6, reads DTAVSQTPKYLVTQMGNDKSIKCEQNLGHDTMYWYKQDSKKFLKIMFSYNNKELIINETVPNRFSPKSPDKAHLNLHINSLELGDSAVYFCASSPGQGGNSPLHFGNGTRLTVT.

V and J are TRBV14 and TRBJ2-7; no clear D gene. This CDR3 comprises 11 residues. V was trimmed by 0 bases and J by 5 bases, leaving 2 bases between them. The germline V gene encodes CDR1 SGHDN and CDR2 FVKESK. CDR3 nucleotides: TGTGCCAGCAGCCAAGACCACGAGCAGTACTTC. Translating it yields CASSQDHEQYF.

This clonotype appeared many times. The J gene is TRBJ1-6, the V gene TRBV2; D is perhaps TRBD1 (6 bases). Trimming took off 2 bases at V and 7 bases at J, with 12 bases between the two ends. Germline CDR1 is SNHLY and CDR2 is FYNNEI. The CDR3 length is 15 residues. The CDR3 sequence is CASSETGQLNSPLHF. CDR3 nucleotides: TGTGCCAGCAGTGAAACAGGACAGCTGAATTCACCCCTCCACTTT.

This clonotype was seen ten or more times. The V gene is TRBV2, the J gene TRBJ2-5, with D unclear. CDR1 is SNHLY, CDR2 FYNNEI, per germline. The CDR3 covers 11 residues. V lost 4 bases, J lost 4 bases, and 4 bases lay in between. The CDR3: CASSVSETQYF. In DNA form, the CDR3 reads TGTGCCAGCAGTGTATCAGAGACCCAGTACTTC.

J is TRBJ2-2 and V is TRBV19; D call uncertain. V was clipped by 4 bases and J by 6 bases, with 15 bases between them. Looked up from germline, CDR1 is LNHDA and CDR2 is SQIVND (reference sequence). The CDR3 sequence is 15 residues long. CDR3 in DNA: TGTGCCAGTAGTAGGCGGTTATGGGTCCCCGGGGAGCTGTTTTTT. It translates to CASSRRLWVPGELFF.

This clonotype came up a few times. The genes are TRBV5-5 and TRBJ2-1; tentative D call: TRBD1 (5 bases). Germline V gives CDR1 SGHKS, CDR2 YYEKEE (reference sequence). Trimming took off 0 bases at V and 3 bases at J, with 7 bases between the two ends. This CDR3 comprises 14 residues. The CDR3 region has the DNA TGTGCCAGCAGCTTGGGACAGAGCTACAATGAGCAGTTCTTC. Translating it yields CASSLGQSYNEQFF. The complete variable domain, with remaining parts taken from reference TRBV5-5 and TRBJ2-1, reads DAGVTQSPTHLIKTRGQQVTLRCSPISGHKSVSWYQQVLGQGPQFIFQYYEKEERGRGNFPDRFSARQFPNYSSELNVNALLLGDSALYLCASSLGQSYNEQFFGPGTRLTVL.

This chain connects TRBV29-1 to TRBJ2-1; the D is unclear. Germline V gene lookup returns CDR1 SQVTM and CDR2 ANQGSEA. The CDR3 is 11 residues long. Trimming stripped 4 bases from V and 7 bases from J, with 8 bases between. In DNA form, the CDR3 reads TGCAGCGTTGGGGTGGGGAATGAGCAGTTCTTC. This encodes CSVGVGNEQFF.

The rearrangement joins TRBV5-4 to TRBJ2-5; 8 nucleotides agree with TRBD1. Germline values: CDR1 SGHNT, CDR2 YYREEE (reference sequence). This CDR3 has 15 residues. V trimming: 4 bases; J trimming: 5 bases; junction bases outside the gene matches: 10. Here the CDR3 DNA reads TGTGCCAGCAGCCATCAGACAGGGGAGGAGGAGACCCAGTACTTC. Amino acid sequence: CASSHQTGEEETQYF.

This clonotype was detected only a few times. The rearrangement uses TRBV10-3 and TRBJ2-2; 8 nucleotides line up with TRBD2. With V trimmed by 9 bases and J by 4 bases, 10 bases remained unmatched. This CDR3 region has 15 residues. In germline, CDR1 is ENHRY, CDR2 SYGVKD. The CDR3 DNA sequence: TGTGCCATGGGCCCCGGACTAGCAGCCACCGGGGAGCTGTTTTTT. Its protein is CAMGPGLAATGELFF.

This clonotype was counted ten times or more. V is TRBV4-1 and J is TRBJ1-6; no definite D call. The length of the CDR3 is 13 residues. Germline values: CDR1 MGHRA, CDR2 YSYEKL. Deletions cut 0 bases from V and 10 bases from J, with 7 bases between. This CDR3 reads CASSQEPNSPLHF. The CDR3 coding sequence is TGCGCCAGCAGCCAAGAACCGAACTCACCCCTCCACTTT.

The V gene is TRBV9, the J gene TRBJ2-2; D uncertain. CDR3 length: 13 amino acids. Between the trimmed V and J ends, which lost 4 bases and 7 bases, there was a span of 11 bases. The germline V gene encodes CDR1 SGDLS and CDR2 YYNGEE. CDR3 nucleotide sequence: TGTGCCAGCAGCCCCCACCCAGGCGGGGAGCTGTTTTTT. The encoded protein is CASSPHPGGELFF.

This clonotype has ten or more counts. This chain links TRBV6-1 with TRBJ1-1; TRBD1 might be the D (6 bases). Germline CDR1 reads MNHNS; CDR2 reads SASEGT. The CDR3 has 15 amino acids. Trimming removed 4 bases at V and 4 bases at J, with 16 bases between. The CDR3 DNA sequence: TGTGCCAGCAGTGGTAACAGGGCTAGAAGCACTGAAGCTTTCTTT. As protein: CASSGNRARSTEAFF.

Comment on this clonotype: A much bigger clone sits one base away, suggesting this may be a read error. This CDR3 reads CASSRPLSGELIF. The CDR3 coding sequence is TGTGCCAGCAGCCGACCCCTTTCTGGGGAGCTGATTTTT. The V gene is TRBV11-1, the J gene TRBJ2-2, with D possibly matching TRBD2 (5 bases). CDR1 SGHAT and CDR2 FQDESV come from the germline V gene (reference sequence). This CDR3 has 13 amino acids.

This clonotype appeared many times. The chain has TRBV12-3 or TRBV12-4 and TRBJ2-1, with TRBD2 matching over 7 bases. The CDR3 is 13 amino acids. V gave up 6 bases and J gave up 4 bases; unmatched junction bases: 3. CDR3 in amino acids: CASSPGRYNEQFF. DNA for the CDR3: TGTGCCAGCAGCCCCGGGAGGTACAATGAGCAGTTCTTC.

A few counts support this clonotype. The CDR3 region has the DNA TGCAGCGTTGAACAGGGGTTAGGGACCGGGGAGCTGTTTTTT. It codes for CSVEQGLGTGELFF. The rearrangement uses TRBV29-1 and TRBJ2-2, with D perhaps matching TRBD1 (6 bases). Germline V gene lookup returns CDR1 SQVTM and CDR2 ANQGSEA. This CDR3 spans 14 amino acids. Trimming shortened V by 2 bases and J by 5 bases, and 12 bases separated the two germline ends.

This clonotype was counted many times. V and J are TRBV5-1 and TRBJ1-3, with a possible D match to TRBD1 (5 bases). The CDR3 consists of 14 residues. V shed 5 bases and J shed 2 bases, with 11 bases lying between them. The V gene's germline CDR1 is SGHRS and CDR2 YFSETQ. This CDR3 reads CASRAGATGNTIYF. In DNA, the CDR3 is TGCGCCAGCAGGGCCGGGGCAACTGGAAACACCATATATTTT.

The V and J genes are TRBV7-9 and TRBJ1-3, with D unclear. Germline V gene sequence: CDR1 SEHNR, CDR2 FQNEAQ (reference sequence). The CDR3 totals 18 residues. With 7 bases removed from V and 3 bases from J, the gap between germline ends came to 25 bases. The CDR3 region has the DNA TGTGCCAGCACCCCCCTGGAGGGCCTTTCTCGCTATGGAAACACCATATATTTT. As protein: CASTPLEGLSRYGNTIYF.

The table lists this clonotype with many counts. V and J are TRBV7-2 and TRBJ2-7; possible D gene TRBD1, 5 bases. The germline V and J ends were trimmed by 5 bases and 1 base, with 21 bases remaining between them. CDR3 length equals 17 residues. Germline CDR1 and CDR2: SGHTA and FQGNSA. The CDR3 sequence is CASSAQKGVFRSYEQYF. In DNA form, the CDR3 reads TGTGCCAGCAGCGCACAGAAAGGGGTCTTCAGGTCCTACGAGCAGTACTTC. The variable domain in full, completed from reference TRBV7-2 and TRBJ2-7, reads GAGVSQSPSNKVTEKGKDVELRCDPISGHTALYWYRQSLGQGLEFLIYFQGNSAPDKSGLPSDRFSAERTGGSVSTLTIQRTQQEDSAVYLCASSAQKGVFRSYEQYFGPGTRLTVT.

Ten or more counts support this clonotype. The V gene is TRBV20-1, the J gene TRBJ2-1; D perhaps matches TRBD2 (6 bases). The CDR3 loop spans 16 amino acids. Germline CDR1 DFQATT, CDR2 SNEGSKA (reference sequence). V shed 4 bases and J shed 4 bases, with 20 bases lying between them. In DNA, the CDR3 is TGCAGTGCTACGATCGGGACTCGCGACCTTTACAATGAGCAGTTCTTC. Amino acid sequence: CSATIGTRDLYNEQFF.

In its sample, this clonotype was seen many times. The chain is built from TRBV7-9 and TRBJ2-7; 7 positions agree with TRBD2. CDR1 is SEHNR, CDR2 FQNEAQ, per germline (reference sequence). V lost 4 bases and J lost 0; bases outside the gene matches: 6. The CDR3 extends over 15 amino acids. CDR3 sequence: CASSSKGRDSYEQYF. The CDR3 DNA reads as TGTGCCAGCAGCTCTAAGGGGAGGGACTCCTACGAGCAGTACTTC.

V gene TRBV15 combines with J gene TRBJ1-1; perhaps TRBD1 as D (6 bases). This CDR3 is 17 amino acids long. Germline values: CDR1 LNHNV, CDR2 YYDKDF (reference sequence). V lost 1 base and J 1 base, leaving 16 bases between the germline ends. The CDR3 DNA sequence: TGTGCCACCAGCAGAGCTCTATTACAGGGTGGGAACACTGAAGCTTTCTTT. Translation gives CATSRALLQGGNTEAFF.